Listed here are 2 T cell receptor beta chains from one sample, sequenced in a study of OX40 agonist ivuxolimab in advanced cancers. This table comes from immunoSEQ multiplex PCR, and its TCRdb copy is limited to in-frame clones, with some not included. The sample has more than 9,000 clones; 69% are singletons. The sequencing used CD4+ or CD8+ T cells sorted from blood, collected in a trial of the OX40 agonist ivuxolimab. The receptors shown here come from an adult with an advanced solid tumor such as melanoma, head and neck, liver or kidney cancer.

This clone was counted a single time. The rearrangement links TRBV18 to TRBJ1-6; the D is unclear. The CDR3 contains 12 residues. V lost 2 bases and J 7 bases, leaving 3 bases between the germline ends. Germline lookup yields CDR1 KGHSH and CDR2 LQKENI. CDR3 DNA: TGTGCCAGCTCACCAGACAATTCACCCCTCCACTTT. Its translation is CASSPDNSPLHF.

V usage is TRBV28 and J usage is TRBJ2-7; the match to TRBD1 covers 8 bases. Looked up from germline, CDR1 is MDHEN and CDR2 is SYDVKM. This CDR3 has 15 residues. The J segment lost 6 bases and the V segment lost 2 bases, leaving 9 bases of the junction unmatched. The CDR3 reads CASSLTIQGAGEQYF. The CDR3 DNA sequence: TGTGCCAGCAGTTTAACTATCCAGGGGGCAGGCGAGCAGTACTTC.